This T cell receptor beta chain was captured by sequencing in a study of T cells in Graves' hyperthyroidism and ophthalmopathy. What was amplified from RNA transcripts were TCR beta CDR3 regions. Using the HTBI primer set, a first-round RT-PCR was run on the TCR CDR3. TCRdb ran MiXCR on the multiplex PCR reads and lists one entry per CDR3 protein. The data contain approximately 300,000 distinct CDR3 sequences, around 20% of them singletons. The CDR3 is 13 amino acids. Germline CDR1 and CDR2: MNHNS and SASEGT. V lost 3 bases to trimming and J lost 3 bases, with 8 bases between them. This chain uses TRBV6-1 with TRBJ1-1; D possibly corresponds to TRBD1 (5 bases). The sequence derives from a man aged 50 to 59 with Graves' ophthalmopathy. Sequenced input: blood. CDR3 nucleotide sequence: TGTGCCAGCAGTGAGAGAGGGGACACTGAAGCTTTCTTT. Encoded protein: CASSERGDTEAFF.